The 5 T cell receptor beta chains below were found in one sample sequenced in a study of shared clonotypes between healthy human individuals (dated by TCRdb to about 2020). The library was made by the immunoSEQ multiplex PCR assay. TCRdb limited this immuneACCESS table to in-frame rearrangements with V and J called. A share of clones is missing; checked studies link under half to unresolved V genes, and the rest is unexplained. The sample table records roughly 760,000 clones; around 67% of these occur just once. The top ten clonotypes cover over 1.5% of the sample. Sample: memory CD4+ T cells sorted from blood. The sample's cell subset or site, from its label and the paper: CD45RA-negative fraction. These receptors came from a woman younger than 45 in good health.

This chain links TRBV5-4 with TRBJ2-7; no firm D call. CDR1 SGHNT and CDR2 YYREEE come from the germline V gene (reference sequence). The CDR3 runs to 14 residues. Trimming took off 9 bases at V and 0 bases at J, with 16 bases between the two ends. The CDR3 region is CATRNDLGSYEQYF. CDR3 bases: TGTGCCACCCGTAATGATCTGGGCTCCTACGAGCAGTACTTC.

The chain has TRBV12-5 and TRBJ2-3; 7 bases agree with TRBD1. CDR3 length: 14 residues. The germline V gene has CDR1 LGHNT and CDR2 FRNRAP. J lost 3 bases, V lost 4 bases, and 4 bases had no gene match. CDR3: CASGSGQTTDTQYF. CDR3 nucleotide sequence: TGTGCTAGTGGTTCGGGACAGACTACAGATACGCAGTATTTT.

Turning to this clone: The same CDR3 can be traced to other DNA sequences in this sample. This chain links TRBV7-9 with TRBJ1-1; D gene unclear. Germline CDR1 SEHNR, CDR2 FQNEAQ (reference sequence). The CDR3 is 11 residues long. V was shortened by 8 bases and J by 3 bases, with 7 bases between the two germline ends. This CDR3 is CASGRDTEAFF. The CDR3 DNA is TGTGCCAGCGGTCGAGACACTGAAGCTTTCTTT.

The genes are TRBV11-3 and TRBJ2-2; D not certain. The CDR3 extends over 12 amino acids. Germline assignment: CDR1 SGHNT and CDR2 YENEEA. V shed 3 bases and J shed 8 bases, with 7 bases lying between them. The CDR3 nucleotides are TGTGCCAGCAGCTTCCGACGTGGGGAGCTGTTTTTT. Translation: CASSFRRGELFF.

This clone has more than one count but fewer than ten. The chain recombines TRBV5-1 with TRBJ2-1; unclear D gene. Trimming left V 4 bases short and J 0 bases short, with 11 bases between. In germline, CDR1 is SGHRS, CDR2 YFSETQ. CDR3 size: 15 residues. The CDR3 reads CASSLTTHSYNEQFF. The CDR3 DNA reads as TGCGCCAGCAGCCTGACCACACACTCCTACAATGAGCAGTTCTTC.